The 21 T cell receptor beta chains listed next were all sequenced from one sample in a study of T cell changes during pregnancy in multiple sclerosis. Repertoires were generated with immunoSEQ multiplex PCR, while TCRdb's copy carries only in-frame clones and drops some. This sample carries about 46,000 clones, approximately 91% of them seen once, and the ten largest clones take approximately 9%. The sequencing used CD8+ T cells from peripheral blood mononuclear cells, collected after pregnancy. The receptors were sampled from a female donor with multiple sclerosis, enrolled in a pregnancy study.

The CDR3 is CASSSLRETGYEQYF. The CDR3 DNA is TGTGCCAGCAGCTCCCTCAGGGAAACGGGCTACGAGCAGTACTTC. The chain employs TRBV7-9 and TRBJ2-7, with D possibly matching TRBD1 (5 bases). Looked up from germline, CDR1 is SEHNR and CDR2 is FQNEAQ (reference sequence). The CDR3 covers 15 residues. V was cut by 4 bases and J by 3 bases, with 16 bases left in between.

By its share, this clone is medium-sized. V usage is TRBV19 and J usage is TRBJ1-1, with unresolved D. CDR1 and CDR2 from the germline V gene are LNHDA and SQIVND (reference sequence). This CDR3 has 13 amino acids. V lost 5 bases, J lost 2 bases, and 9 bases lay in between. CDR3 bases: TGTGCCAGTAGTCAGAGGTACAACACTGAAGCTTTCTTT. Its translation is CASSQRYNTEAFF.

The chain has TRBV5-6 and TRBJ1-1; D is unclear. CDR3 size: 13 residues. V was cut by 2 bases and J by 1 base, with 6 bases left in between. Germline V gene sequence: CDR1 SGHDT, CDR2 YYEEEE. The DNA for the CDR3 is TGTGCCAGCAGCTTAGGAGCGAACACTGAAGCTTTCTTT. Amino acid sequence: CASSLGANTEAFF.

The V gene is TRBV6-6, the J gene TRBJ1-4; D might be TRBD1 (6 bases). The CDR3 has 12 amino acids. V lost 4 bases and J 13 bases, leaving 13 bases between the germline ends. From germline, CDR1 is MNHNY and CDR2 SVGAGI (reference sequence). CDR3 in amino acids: CASSSLDSGLFF. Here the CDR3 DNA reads TGTGCCAGCAGTTCCCTGGACAGCGGACTGTTTTTT.

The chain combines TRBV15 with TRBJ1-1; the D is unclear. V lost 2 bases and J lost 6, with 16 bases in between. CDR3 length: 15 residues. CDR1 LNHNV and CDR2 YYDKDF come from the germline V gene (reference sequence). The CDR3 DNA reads TGTGCCACCAGCAGATATGCGGTCTCGGGTGCTGAAGCTTTCTTT. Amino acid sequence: CATSRYAVSGAEAFF.

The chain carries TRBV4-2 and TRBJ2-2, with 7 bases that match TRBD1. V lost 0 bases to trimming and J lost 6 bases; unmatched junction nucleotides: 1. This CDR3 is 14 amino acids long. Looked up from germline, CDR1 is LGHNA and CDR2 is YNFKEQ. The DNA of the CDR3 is TGTGCCAGCAGCCAAGATACAGGGGCCGGGGAGCTGTTTTTT. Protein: CASSQDTGAGELFF.

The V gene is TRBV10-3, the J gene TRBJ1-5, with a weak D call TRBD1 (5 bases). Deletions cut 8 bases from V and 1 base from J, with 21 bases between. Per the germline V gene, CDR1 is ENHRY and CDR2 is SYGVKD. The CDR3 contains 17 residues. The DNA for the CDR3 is TGTGCCATCGTCTTGGTGGTAGGGGTCGGGAGCAATCAGCCCCAGCATTTT. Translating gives CAIVLVVGVGSNQPQHF.

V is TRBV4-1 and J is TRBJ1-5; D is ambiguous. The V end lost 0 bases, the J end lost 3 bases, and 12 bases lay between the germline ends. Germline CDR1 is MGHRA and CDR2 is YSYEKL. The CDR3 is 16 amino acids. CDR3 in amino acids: CASSQDSGGINQPQHF. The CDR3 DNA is TGCGCCAGCAGCCAAGATTCGGGCGGGATCAATCAGCCCCAGCATTTT.

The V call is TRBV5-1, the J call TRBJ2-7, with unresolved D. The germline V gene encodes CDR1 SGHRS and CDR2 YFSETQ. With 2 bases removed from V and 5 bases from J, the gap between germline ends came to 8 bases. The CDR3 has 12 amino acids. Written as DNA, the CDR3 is TGCGCCAGCAGCTTTAATTCTGACGAGCAGTACTTC. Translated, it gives CASSFNSDEQYF.

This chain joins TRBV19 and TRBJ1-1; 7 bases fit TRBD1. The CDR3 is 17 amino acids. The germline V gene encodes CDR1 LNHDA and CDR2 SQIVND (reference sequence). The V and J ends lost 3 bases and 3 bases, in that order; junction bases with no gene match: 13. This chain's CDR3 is CASSIGQGGVGDTEAFF. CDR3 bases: TGTGCCAGTAGTATTGGGCAGGGGGGTGTCGGGGACACTGAAGCTTTCTTT.

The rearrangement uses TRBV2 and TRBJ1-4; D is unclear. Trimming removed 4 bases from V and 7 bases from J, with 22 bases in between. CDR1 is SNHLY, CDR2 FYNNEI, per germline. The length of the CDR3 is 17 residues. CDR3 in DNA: TGTGCCAGCAGTGCAATGTACGTCGCCTTGGAGGGTGAAAAACTGTTTTTT. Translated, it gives CASSAMYVALEGEKLFF.

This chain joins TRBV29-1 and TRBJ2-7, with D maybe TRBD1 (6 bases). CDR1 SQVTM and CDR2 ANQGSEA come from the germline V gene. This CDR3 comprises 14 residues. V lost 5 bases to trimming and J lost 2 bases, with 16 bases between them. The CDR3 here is CSVQGPHAPYEQYF. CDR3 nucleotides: TGCAGCGTTCAGGGGCCCCATGCCCCCTACGAGCAGTACTTC.

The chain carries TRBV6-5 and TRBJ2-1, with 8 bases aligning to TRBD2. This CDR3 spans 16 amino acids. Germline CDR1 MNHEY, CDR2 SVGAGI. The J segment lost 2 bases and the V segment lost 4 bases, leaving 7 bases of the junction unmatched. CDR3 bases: TGTGCCAGCAGTTTTGAACTAGCGGATACCTACAATGAGCAGTTCTTC. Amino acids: CASSFELADTYNEQFF.

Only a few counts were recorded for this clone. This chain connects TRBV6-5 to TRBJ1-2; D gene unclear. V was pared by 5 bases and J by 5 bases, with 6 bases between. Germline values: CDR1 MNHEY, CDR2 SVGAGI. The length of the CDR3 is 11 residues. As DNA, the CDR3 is TGTGCCAGCAGTACGGGGTATGGCTACACCTTC. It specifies CASSTGYGYTF.

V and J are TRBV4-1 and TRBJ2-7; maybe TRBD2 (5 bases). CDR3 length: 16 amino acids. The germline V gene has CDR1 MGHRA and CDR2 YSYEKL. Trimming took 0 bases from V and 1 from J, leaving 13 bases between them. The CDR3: CASSQEEGYSSYEQYF. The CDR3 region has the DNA TGCGCCAGCAGCCAAGAAGAGGGATACAGTTCCTACGAGCAGTACTTC.

CDR3 DNA sequence: TGTGCCAGCAGCGCGGAGGGTTTGGGAGATACGCAGTATTTT. Encoded protein: CASSAEGLGDTQYF. The rearrangement uses TRBV9 and TRBJ2-3; the D gene is possibly TRBD2 (6 bases). Trimming removed 3 bases from V and 5 bases from J, with 13 bases in between. Germline assignment: CDR1 SGDLS and CDR2 YYNGEE. CDR3 size: 14 residues.

The CDR3 DNA reads as TGTGCCAGCAGCCCTTTAGGGGCCGGCACAGATACGCAGTATTTT. It codes for CASSPLGAGTDTQYF. The chain uses TRBV6-6 and TRBJ2-3; D might be TRBD1 (5 bases). V dropped 6 bases and J dropped 1 base, with 14 bases sitting between them. Germline values: CDR1 MNHNY, CDR2 SVGAGI (reference sequence). The CDR3 spans 15 residues.

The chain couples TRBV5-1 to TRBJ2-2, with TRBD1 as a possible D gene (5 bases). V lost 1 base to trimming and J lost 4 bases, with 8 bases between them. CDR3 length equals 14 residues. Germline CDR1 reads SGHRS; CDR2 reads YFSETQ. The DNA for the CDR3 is TGCGCCAGCAGCTTGTCCCAGGGCACCGGGGAGCTGTTTTTT. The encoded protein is CASSLSQGTGELFF. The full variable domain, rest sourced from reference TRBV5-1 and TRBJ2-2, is KAGVTQTPRYLIKTRGQQVTLSCSPISGHRSVSWYQQTPGQGLQFLFEYFSETQRNKGNFPGRFSGRQFSNSRSEMNVSTLELGDSALYLCASSLSQGTGELFFGEGSRLTVL.

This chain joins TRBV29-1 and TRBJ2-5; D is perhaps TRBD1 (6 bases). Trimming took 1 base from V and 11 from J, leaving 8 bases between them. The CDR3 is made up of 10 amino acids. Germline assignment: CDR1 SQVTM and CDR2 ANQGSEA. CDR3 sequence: CSVEVTGQYF. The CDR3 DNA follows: TGCAGCGTTGAAGTTACAGGGCAGTACTTC.

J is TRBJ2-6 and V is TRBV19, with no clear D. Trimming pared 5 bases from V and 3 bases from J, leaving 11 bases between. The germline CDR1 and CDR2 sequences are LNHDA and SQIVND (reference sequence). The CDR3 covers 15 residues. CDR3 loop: CASSYTAFGANVLTF. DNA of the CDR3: TGTGCCAGTAGTTATACAGCCTTTGGGGCCAACGTCCTGACTTTC.

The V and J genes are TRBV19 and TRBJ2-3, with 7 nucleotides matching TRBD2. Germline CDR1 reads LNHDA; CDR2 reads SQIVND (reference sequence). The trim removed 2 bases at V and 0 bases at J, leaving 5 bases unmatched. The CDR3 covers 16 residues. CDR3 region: CASSISAGVSTDTQYF. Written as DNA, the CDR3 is TGTGCCAGTAGTATATCGGCGGGAGTGAGCACAGATACGCAGTATTTT.